Included here is one TCR beta chain sequence, with context. The target antigen is unknown. The CDR3 sequence is 16 residues long. Trimming left V 0 bases short and J 5 bases short, with 14 bases between. The germline V gene has CDR1 MGHRA and CDR2 YSYEKL. The data belong to a study of T cells in Graves' hyperthyroidism and ophthalmopathy. RNA transcripts provided the source from which TCR beta CDR3 regions were amplified. RT-PCR in the first round (using the HTBI primer set) targeted the TCR CDR3. In TCRdb, the multiplex PCR reads were re-called with MiXCR into one record per CDR3 protein. Here the sample spans under 650,000 distinct CDR3 sequences, 15% to 20% being singletons. Study-wide points: Most thyroid clonotypes with frequency above 0.001 were detected in blood.

Diagnostic assessment was based on clinical symptoms, serum thyroxine and TRAb, thyroid ultrasound and orbital computed tomography. Fresh peripheral blood, under 11 ml, yielded the PBMCs. The chain joins TRBV4-1 to TRBJ1-5; maybe TRBD1 (5 bases). This sequence originates from a woman aged 30 to 39 with Graves' hyperthyroidism. The sample comprised blood. The DNA for the CDR3 is TGCGCCAGCAGCCAAGATCCTACAGGAGCGTATCAGCCCCAGCATTTT. It codes for CASSQDPTGAYQPQHF.